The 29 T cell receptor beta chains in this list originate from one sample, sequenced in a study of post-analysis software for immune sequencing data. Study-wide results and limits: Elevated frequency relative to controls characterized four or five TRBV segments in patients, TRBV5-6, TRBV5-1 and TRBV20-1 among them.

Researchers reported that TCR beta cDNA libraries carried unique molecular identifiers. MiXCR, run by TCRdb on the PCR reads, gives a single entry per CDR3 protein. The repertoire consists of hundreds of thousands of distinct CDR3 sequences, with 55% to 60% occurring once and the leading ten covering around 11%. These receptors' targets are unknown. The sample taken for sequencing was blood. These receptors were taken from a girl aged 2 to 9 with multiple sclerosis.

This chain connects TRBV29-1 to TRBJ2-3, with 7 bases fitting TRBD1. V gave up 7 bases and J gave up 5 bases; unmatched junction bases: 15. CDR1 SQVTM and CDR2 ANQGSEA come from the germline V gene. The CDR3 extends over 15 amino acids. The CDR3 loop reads CSALGGRDPVDTQYF. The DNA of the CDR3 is TGCAGCGCCCTAGGGGGCAGGGATCCAGTAGATACGCAGTATTTT.

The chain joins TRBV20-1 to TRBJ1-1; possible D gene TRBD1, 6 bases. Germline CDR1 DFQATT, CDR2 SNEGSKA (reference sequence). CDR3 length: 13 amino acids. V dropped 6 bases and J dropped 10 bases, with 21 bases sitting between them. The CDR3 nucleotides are TGCAGTGCCAGGGGAATAGGGGGAACGGCAGCTTTCTTT. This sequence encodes CSARGIGGTAAFF.

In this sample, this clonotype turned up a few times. This chain's CDR3 is CASSPPRQGAPIGYTF. CDR3 coding DNA: TGTGCCAGCAGCCCCCCGCGCCAGGGCGCACCTATTGGCTACACCTTC. The chain links TRBV7-6 to TRBJ1-2, with a weak D call TRBD1 (5 bases). Germline V gene lookup returns CDR1 SGHVS and CDR2 FNYEAQ. V was shortened by 5 bases and J by 7 bases, with 23 bases between the two germline ends. The CDR3 is 16 amino acids.

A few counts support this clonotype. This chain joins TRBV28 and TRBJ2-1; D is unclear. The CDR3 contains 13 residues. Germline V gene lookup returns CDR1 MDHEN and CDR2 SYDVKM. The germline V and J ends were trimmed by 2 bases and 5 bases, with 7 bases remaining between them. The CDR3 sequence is CASSLPANNEQFF. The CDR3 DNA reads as TGTGCCAGCAGTTTACCAGCGAACAATGAGCAGTTCTTC.

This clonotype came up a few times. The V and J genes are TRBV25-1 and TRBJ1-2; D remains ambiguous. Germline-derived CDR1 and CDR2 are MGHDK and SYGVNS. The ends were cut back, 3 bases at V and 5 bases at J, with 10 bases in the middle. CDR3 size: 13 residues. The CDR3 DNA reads TGTGCCAGCAGTGAGGGGTCCATATATGGCTACACCTTC. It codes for CASSEGSIYGYTF.

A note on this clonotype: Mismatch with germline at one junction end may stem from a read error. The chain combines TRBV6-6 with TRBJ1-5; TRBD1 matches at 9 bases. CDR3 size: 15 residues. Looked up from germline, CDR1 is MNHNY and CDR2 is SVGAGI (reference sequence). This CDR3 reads CASSYSGTGSQPQHF. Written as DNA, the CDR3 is TGTGCCAGTAGTTACTCTGGGACAGGGAGCCAGCCCCAGCATTTT.

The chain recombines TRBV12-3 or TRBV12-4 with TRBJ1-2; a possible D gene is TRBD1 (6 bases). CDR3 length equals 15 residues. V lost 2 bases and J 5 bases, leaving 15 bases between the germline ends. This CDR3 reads CASSLRAGVRYGYTF. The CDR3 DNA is TGTGCCAGCAGTTTAAGGGCAGGGGTACGGTATGGCTACACCTTC.

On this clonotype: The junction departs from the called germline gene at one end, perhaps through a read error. The CDR3 spells CASSQDSYDEQFF. CDR3 nucleotides: TGTGCCAGCAGCCAAGATTCCTACGATGAGCAGTTCTTC. The V gene is TRBV4-2, the J gene TRBJ2-1, with D hard to call. The CDR3 sequence is 13 residues long. CDR1 is LGHNA and CDR2 is YNFKEQ in the germline V gene.

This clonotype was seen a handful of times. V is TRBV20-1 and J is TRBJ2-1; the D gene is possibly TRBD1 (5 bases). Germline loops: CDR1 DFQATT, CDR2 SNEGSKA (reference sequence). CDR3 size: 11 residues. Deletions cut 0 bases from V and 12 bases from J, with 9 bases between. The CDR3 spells CSAREGRLQFF. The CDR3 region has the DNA TGCAGTGCTAGAGAGGGGCGCTTGCAGTTCTTC.

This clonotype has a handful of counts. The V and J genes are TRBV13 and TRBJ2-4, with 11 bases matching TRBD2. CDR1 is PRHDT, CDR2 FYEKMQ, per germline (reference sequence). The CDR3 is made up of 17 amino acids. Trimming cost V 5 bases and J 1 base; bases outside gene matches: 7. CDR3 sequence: CASSETRLAGAKNIQYF. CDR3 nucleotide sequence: TGTGCCAGCAGCGAAACCCGACTAGCGGGGGCCAAAAACATTCAGTACTTC.

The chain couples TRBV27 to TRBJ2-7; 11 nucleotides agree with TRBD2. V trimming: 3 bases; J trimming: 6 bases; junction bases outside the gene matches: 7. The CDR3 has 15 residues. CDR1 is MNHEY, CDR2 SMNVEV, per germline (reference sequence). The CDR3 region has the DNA TGTGCCAGCAGTTTCACCGGGACTAGCGGCCGCGAGCAGTACTTC. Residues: CASSFTGTSGREQYF.

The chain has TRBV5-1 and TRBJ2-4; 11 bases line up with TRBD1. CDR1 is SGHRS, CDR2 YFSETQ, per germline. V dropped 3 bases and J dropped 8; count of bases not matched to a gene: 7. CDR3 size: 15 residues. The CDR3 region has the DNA TGCGCCAGCAGCTCGATAGGACAGGGGGCCCACATTCAGTACTTC. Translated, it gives CASSSIGQGAHIQYF.

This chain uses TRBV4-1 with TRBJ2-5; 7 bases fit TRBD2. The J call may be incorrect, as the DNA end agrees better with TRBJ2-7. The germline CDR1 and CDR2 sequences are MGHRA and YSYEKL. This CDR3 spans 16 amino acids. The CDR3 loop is CASSQVGASGSVEQYF. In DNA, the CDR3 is TGCGCCAGCAGCCAAGTTGGGGCTAGCGGCTCGGTCGAGCAGTACTTC.

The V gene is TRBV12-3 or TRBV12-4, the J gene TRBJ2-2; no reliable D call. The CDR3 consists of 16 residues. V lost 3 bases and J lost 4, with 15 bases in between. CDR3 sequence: CASSFDRMVLTGELFF. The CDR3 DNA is TGTGCCAGCAGTTTCGATCGGATGGTACTCACCGGGGAGCTGTTTTTT.

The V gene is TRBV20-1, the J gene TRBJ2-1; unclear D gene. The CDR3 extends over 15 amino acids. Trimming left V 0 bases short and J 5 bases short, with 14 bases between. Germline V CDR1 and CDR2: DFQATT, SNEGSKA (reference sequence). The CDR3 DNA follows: TGCAGTGCTAGAGACGGTCGAGCGTCCCACAATGAGCAGTTCTTC. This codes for CSARDGRASHNEQFF.

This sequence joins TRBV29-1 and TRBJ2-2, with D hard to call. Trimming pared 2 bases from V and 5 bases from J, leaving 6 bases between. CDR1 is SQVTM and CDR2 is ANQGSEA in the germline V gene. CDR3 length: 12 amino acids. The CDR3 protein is CSVETETGELFF. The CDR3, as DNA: TGCAGCGTTGAAACGGAGACCGGGGAGCTGTTTTTT.

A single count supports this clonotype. In DNA, the CDR3 is TGCAGCGTTGAAATCCGGGCCTACGTGCAGTACTTC. Encoded protein: CSVEIRAYVQYF. The chain carries TRBV29-1 and TRBJ2-5; D is unresolved. The CDR3 has 12 amino acids. V lost 2 bases and J lost 11, with 15 bases in between. Germline V gene data show CDR1 as SQVTM and CDR2 as ANQGSEA.

In DNA form, the CDR3 reads TGTGCCAGCAGCTTAGAGTACCAGCGGGAGGGGATCACCGGGGAGCTGTTTTTT. Amino acids: CASSLEYQREGITGELFF. The chain recombines TRBV7-2 with TRBJ2-2, with 10 positions matching TRBD2. The CDR3 is 18 residues long. With V trimmed by 1 base and J by 4 bases, 9 bases remained unmatched. The germline V gene encodes CDR1 SGHTA and CDR2 FQGNSA. Full variable domain (remainder filled in from reference TRBV7-2 and TRBJ2-2): GAGVSQSPSNKVTEKGKDVELRCDPISGHTALYWYRQSLGQGLEFLIYFQGNSAPDKSGLPSDRFSAERTGGSVSTLTIQRTQQEDSAVYLCASSLEYQREGITGELFFGEGSRLTVL.

DNA of the CDR3: TGTGCCAGCAGCTTTGACATGACAGGCTCCTACGAGCAGTACTTC. Amino acid sequence: CASSFDMTGSYEQYF. The chain employs TRBV11-2 and TRBJ2-7; possible D gene TRBD1, 6 bases. Germline CDR1 and CDR2: SGHAT and FQNNGV. V was clipped by 3 bases and J by 0 bases, with 12 bases between them. There are 15 residues in the CDR3.

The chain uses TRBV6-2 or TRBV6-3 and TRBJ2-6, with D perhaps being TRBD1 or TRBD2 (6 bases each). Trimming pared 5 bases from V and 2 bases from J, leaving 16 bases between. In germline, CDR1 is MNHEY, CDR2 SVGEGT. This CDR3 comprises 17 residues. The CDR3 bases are TGTGCCAGCAGTCACCTGACAGGAGGGGCTGGGGCCAACGTCCTGACTTTC. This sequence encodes CASSHLTGGAGANVLTF.

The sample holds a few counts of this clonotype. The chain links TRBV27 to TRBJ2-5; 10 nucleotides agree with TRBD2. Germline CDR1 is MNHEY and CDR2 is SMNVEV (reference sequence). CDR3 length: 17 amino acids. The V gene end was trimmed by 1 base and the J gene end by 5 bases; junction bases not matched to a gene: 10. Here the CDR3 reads CASSLLRASGGYETQYF. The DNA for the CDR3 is TGTGCCAGCAGTTTATTACGGGCTAGCGGGGGCTACGAGACCCAGTACTTC.

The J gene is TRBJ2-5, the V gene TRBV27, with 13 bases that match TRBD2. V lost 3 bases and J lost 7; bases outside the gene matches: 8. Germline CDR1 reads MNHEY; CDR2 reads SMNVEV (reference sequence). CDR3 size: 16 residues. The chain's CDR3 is CASSLGTSGIGGTQYF. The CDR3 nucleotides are TGTGCCAGCAGTTTGGGGACTAGCGGGATCGGCGGGACCCAGTACTTC.

The CDR3 region has the DNA TGCAGTGCTAGATTTGGGGCAGGGTCCTCCTACGAGCAGTACTTC. Residues: CSARFGAGSSYEQYF. The rearrangement links TRBV20-1 to TRBJ2-7, with a weak D call TRBD1 (5 bases). The V gene's germline CDR1 is DFQATT and CDR2 SNEGSKA (reference sequence). Trimming stripped 2 bases from V and 0 bases from J, with 14 bases between. The CDR3 has 15 residues.

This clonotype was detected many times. CDR3 sequence reads: CASSKGTSGGSETQYF. In nucleotides, the CDR3 is TGTGCCAGCAGTAAGGGGACTAGCGGGGGGTCAGAGACCCAGTACTTC. V gene TRBV6-2 or TRBV6-3 combines with J gene TRBJ2-5; 15 nucleotides match TRBD2. The junction had 5 bases not matched to a gene; V was cut back by 5 bases and J by 4 bases. The CDR3 consists of 16 residues. Germline V lookup: CDR1 MNHEY, CDR2 SVGEGT.

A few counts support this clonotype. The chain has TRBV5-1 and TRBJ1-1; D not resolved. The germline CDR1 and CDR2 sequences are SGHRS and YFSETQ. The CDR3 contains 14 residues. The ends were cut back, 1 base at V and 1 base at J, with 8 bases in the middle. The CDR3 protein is CASSLSRGNTEAFF. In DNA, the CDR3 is TGCGCCAGCAGCTTGAGTAGAGGGAACACTGAAGCTTTCTTT.

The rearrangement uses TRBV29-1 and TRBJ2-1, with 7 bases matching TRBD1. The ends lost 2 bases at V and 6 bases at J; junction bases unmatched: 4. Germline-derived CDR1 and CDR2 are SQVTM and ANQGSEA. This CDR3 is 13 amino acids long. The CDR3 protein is CSVERGLSNEQFF. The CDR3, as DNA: TGCAGCGTTGAAAGGGGGCTTAGCAATGAGCAGTTCTTC.

The DNA of the CDR3 is TGTGCCAGCAGTTCTCAGTCGGTAGCAGAGACCCAGTACTTC. It encodes CASSSQSVAETQYF. This chain connects TRBV2 to TRBJ2-5; D remains ambiguous. The germline V and J ends were trimmed by 5 bases and 4 bases, with 14 bases remaining between them. Germline V gene sequence: CDR1 SNHLY, CDR2 FYNNEI. CDR3 size: 14 residues. The full variable domain, its missing parts supplied by reference TRBV2 and TRBJ2-5, is EPEVTQTPSHQVTQMGQEVILRCVPISNHLYFYWYRQILGQKVEFLVSFYNNEISEKSEIFDDQFSVERPDGSNFTLKIRSTKLEDSAMYFCASSSQSVAETQYFGPGTRLLVL.

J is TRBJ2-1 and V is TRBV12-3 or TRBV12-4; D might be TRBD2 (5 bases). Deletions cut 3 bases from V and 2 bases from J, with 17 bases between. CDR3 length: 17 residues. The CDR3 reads CASSFGPKRGAYNEQFF. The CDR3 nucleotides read TGTGCCAGCAGTTTTGGCCCTAAACGGGGAGCCTACAATGAGCAGTTCTTC.

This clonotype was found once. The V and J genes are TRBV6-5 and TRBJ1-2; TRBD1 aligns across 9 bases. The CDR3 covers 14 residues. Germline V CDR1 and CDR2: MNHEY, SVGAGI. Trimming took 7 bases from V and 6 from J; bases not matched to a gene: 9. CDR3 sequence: CASTPGDRAHGYTF. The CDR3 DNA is TGTGCCAGCACCCCAGGGGACAGGGCGCATGGCTACACCTTC.